This T cell receptor beta chain was sequenced during a study of T-cell reconstitution after alpha-beta-depleted transplantation in children. The V end lost 0 bases, the J end lost 6 bases, and 16 bases lay between the germline ends. In germline, CDR1 is SGHRS, CDR2 YFSETQ. This CDR3 is built from 16 residues. Unique molecular identifiers featured in how the TCRbeta library was prepared. TCRdb analysed the PCR reads with MiXCR anew, one entry per CDR3 protein. The sample lists about 300,000 distinct CDR3 sequences, 10% occurring once. This TCR was recovered from a boy less than two years old with acute myeloid leukemia, due to receive a stem cell transplant. Sample: PBMCs, taken before TCRalphabeta/CD19-depleted stem cell transplant. The chain has TRBV5-1 and TRBJ1-5, with a possible D match to TRBD1 (5 bases). The DNA of the CDR3 is TGCGCCAGCAGCTTGGGTCCCGGGACGGGGGGTCAGCCCCAGCATTTT. It yields the protein CASSLGPGTGGQPQHF.